A selection of T cell receptor beta chains follows, all from one sample in a study of T cell responses to AZD1222 COVID-19 vaccine. Only in-frame clones appear in the TCRdb table, and some are missing; sequencing was by immunoSEQ multiplex PCR. This sample has about 130,000 clones, with 80% to 95% found just once. The sequencing here drew on peripheral blood, taken on day 0 of AZD1222 vaccination. The source is an adult in good health. The CDR3 runs from the conserved cysteine through the conserved F or W. Fields, in order: V gene, J gene, D gene, clone size, CDR3 DNA, CDR3 protein. A D gene is named only where the DNA matches it firmly. Some rows mark clone size as missing; the rest say once, few, many or name a class of expanded clone.

TRBV6-5	TRBJ2-7	-	-	TGTGCCAGCAGAAGGGACATCTTGGCCTACGAGCAGTACTTC	CASRRDILAYEQYF
TRBV5-5	TRBJ2-2	TRBD2	-	TGTGCCAGCAGCTTGGGAGCGGGAGTCGGAGTCGGGACCGGGGAGCTGTTTTTT	CASSLGAGVGVGTGELFF
TRBV27	TRBJ2-5	TRBD1	-	TGTGCCAGCAGTAATAGCTACCAGGGGGTGGAGACCCAGTACTTC	CASSNSYQGVETQYF
TRBV11-2	TRBJ2-7	TRBD2	-	TGTGCCAGCAGCTCAAGGACTAGCGGGAGTCGGTACGAGCAGTACTTC	CASSSRTSGSRYEQYF
TRBV9	TRBJ2-1	-	-	TGTGCCAGCAGCGTTCCAGAGGTGCTTGCCCCGTCAAATGAGCAGTTCTTC	CASSVPEVLAPSNEQFF
TRBV28	TRBJ2-6	-	once	TGTGCCAGCAGTTTTTCGGGTTCTGGGGCCAACGTCCTGACTTTC	CASSFSGSGANVLTF
TRBV2	TRBJ1-1	-	-	TGTGCCAGCAGTGAAGTCGGTCGAACAACTGAAGCTTTCTTT	CASSEVGRTTEAFF
TRBV19	TRBJ1-2	-	-	TGTGCCAGTAGTCTGTCCAGGATTAACTATGGCTACACCTTC	CASSLSRINYGYTF
TRBV27	TRBJ2-1	-	-	TGTGCCAGCAGTTTAATGATCGCAGGGGGGGATGAGCAGTTCTTC	CASSLMIAGGDEQFF
TRBV19	TRBJ1-6	-	-	TGTGCCAGTAGAAGGGCCAGGGACAATTCACCCCTCCACTTT	CASRRARDNSPLHF
TRBV18	TRBJ2-1	TRBD2	-	TGTGCCAGCTCCGAGGGGCTAGCGGGGAACAATGAGCAGTTCTTC	CASSEGLAGNNEQFF
TRBV9	TRBJ2-2	-	-	TGTGCCAGCAGCGTAGCTATTGGGTTCTTCGGGGAGCTGTTTTTT	CASSVAIGFFGELFF
TRBV27	TRBJ2-1	TRBD1	once	TGTGCCAGCAGTTTCCGGGACAGCTCCTACAATGAGCAGTTCTTC	CASSFRDSSYNEQFF
TRBV6-5	TRBJ2-7	-	-	TGTGCCAGCAGCGACGCCCCCCCCTACGAGCAGTACTTC	CASSDAPPYEQYF
TRBV29-1	TRBJ1-1	-	-	TGCAGCGTTGGATGGAACACTGAAGCTTTCTTT	CSVGWNTEAFF
TRBV5-1	TRBJ2-7	-	-	TGCGCCAGCACTGGGGGGAACGAGCAGTACTTC	CASTGGNEQYF
TRBV5-1	TRBJ1-4	-	-	TGCGCCAGCAGCCGGGCCGGCGGCAGGAGCGTCGAAAAACTGTTTTTT	CASSRAGGRSVEKLFF
TRBV29-1	TRBJ2-7	-	-	TGCAGCGTTGATTCAGGGGCCTCGAGGGACGAGCAGTACTTC	CSVDSGASRDEQYF
TRBV30	TRBJ2-7	-	once	TGTGCCTGGAGGCGACTAGACCCTTACTCCTACGAGCAGTACTTC	CAWRRLDPYSYEQYF
TRBV6-1	TRBJ2-3	-	-	TGTGCCAGCAGTGAAGCGCTCCTCTGGTCGTTCGATACGCAGTATTTT	CASSEALLWSFDTQYF
TRBV14	TRBJ2-1	TRBD1	-	TGTGCCAGCAGCCAAGTTCCGGGACAGCGGTCGTTCTTC	CASSQVPGQRSFF
TRBV27	TRBJ1-1	-	-	TGTGCCAGCAGTACAGGGAGAAGCACTGAAGCTTTCTTT	CASSTGRSTEAFF
TRBV19	TRBJ1-3	-	-	TGTGCCAGTAGTATTGGTCTAACCCACTCTGGAAACACCATATATTTT	CASSIGLTHSGNTIYF
TRBV7-2	TRBJ2-7	TRBD2	-	TGTGCCAGCAGCTTGGCTAGCGGTGGCCCCTACGAGCAGTACTTC	CASSLASGGPYEQYF
TRBV28	TRBJ1-4	-	-	TGTGCCAGCAGTTCCCCAGGGAGTAATGAAAAACTGTTTTTT	CASSSPGSNEKLFF
TRBV7-9	TRBJ1-2	-	-	TGTGCCAGCAGCTTAGGGGCACAGGGTAATGGCTACACCTTC	CASSLGAQGNGYTF
TRBV2	TRBJ1-1	-	-	TGTGCCAGCAGTGAATCGGGGGCTTACACTGAAGCTTTCTTT	CASSESGAYTEAFF
TRBV5-4	TRBJ2-4	TRBD1	-	TGTGCCAGCAGCGTACAGGGGGGAAACATTCAGTACTTC	CASSVQGGNIQYF
TRBV27	TRBJ1-2	-	-	TGTGCCAGCAGTCCCGGGGGACCGGAATATGGCTACACCTTC	CASSPGGPEYGYTF
TRBV27	TRBJ2-1	-	-	TGTGCCAGCGGGTCGGACGATAGCTCCTACAATGAGCAGTTCTTC	CASGSDDSSYNEQFF
TRBV13	TRBJ2-2	-	-	TGTGCCAGCAGCTCCGCAGGGCCCCGGGTCCCCGGGGAGCTGTTTTTT	CASSSAGPRVPGELFF
TRBV5-1	TRBJ2-5	-	-	TGCGCCAGCAGCTTGGTGCCGGGACACCTCCAAGAGACCCAGTACTTC	CASSLVPGHLQETQYF
TRBV30	TRBJ2-7	TRBD2	-	TGTGCCTGGAGGGCCTGGGCGGTAGCGGGGTCCTACGAGCAGTACTTC	CAWRAWAVAGSYEQYF
TRBV6-5	TRBJ1-5	-	-	TGTGCCAGCAAGTGGGCTAGCAATCAGCCCCAGCATTTT	CASKWASNQPQHF
TRBV6-5	TRBJ1-2	-	-	TGTGCCAGCAGTTTCAGGGGTTCTGGCTACACCTTC	CASSFRGSGYTF
TRBV5-4	TRBJ1-2	-	-	TGTGCCAGCAGCCGGGAAGTTGTGCCTAACTATGGCTACACCTTC	CASSREVVPNYGYTF
TRBV5-4	TRBJ2-7	TRBD1	-	TGTGCCAGCAGTCACGGACAGGGGGAATACGAGCAGTACTTC	CASSHGQGEYEQYF
TRBV5-1	TRBJ2-1	TRBD2	-	TGCGCCAGCAGCTTTACTAGCGGGAGGGGAAATGAGCAGTTCTTC	CASSFTSGRGNEQFF
TRBV9	TRBJ2-1	-	-	TGTGCCAGCAGCGGAGTGACAGGGAGGACCTACAATGAGCAGTTCTTC	CASSGVTGRTYNEQFF
TRBV19	TRBJ1-2	-	few	TGTGCCAGTAGTCCAGACGGACAAGTACACTATGGCTACACCTTC	CASSPDGQVHYGYTF
TRBV5-1	TRBJ1-2	TRBD1	-	TGCGCCAGTGCCGGCGGGACAGGGGAAGCAGGTGGCTACACCTTC	CASAGGTGEAGGYTF
TRBV2	TRBJ1-4	-	-	TGTGCCAGCAGTGCGGGAATTGAGGAAAAACTGTTTTTT	CASSAGIEEKLFF
TRBV5-1	TRBJ1-2	-	-	TGCGCCAGCAGCTTGGTGGCAGACTATGGCTACACCTTC	CASSLVADYGYTF
TRBV12-3/TRBV12-4	TRBJ2-7	-	-	TGTGCCAGCAGTTTCGCCCCCTCCTACGAGCAGTACTTC	CASSFAPSYEQYF